This record concerns one T cell receptor (beta chain) sequence. Its cognate antigen is unknown. The CDR3 is 15 residues long. Per germline, CDR1 SGHVS and CDR2 FQNEAQ. Deletions cut 4 bases from V and 5 bases from J, with 17 bases between. PCR employed 60 Vbeta and 13 Jbeta primers. Profiling relied on immunoSEQ multiplex PCR, and the TCRdb table lists in-frame clones only, not all of them. This table has 200,000 to 250,000 clones, around 80% appearing once. The entry originates in a study of cytomegalovirus exposure and HLA in healthy donors. Findings of the study overall: CMV antigen specificity of a few CMV-associated chains was confirmed in vitro. Reports indicated that the classifier achieved high specificity and sensitivity in diagnosing cytomegalovirus status. One variant, a missense change in DCLRE1C, was linked in a later analysis to TCR beta V- and J-gene trimming. Most likely, a cluster of highly shared sequence variants arose as a sequencing artifact.

The chain recombines TRBV7-8 with TRBJ1-1, with D perhaps TRBD1 (6 bases). The clonotype originates from a man aged 35-49 years in good health and CMV-seronegative. Sequencing was done on a sample of PBMCs. The chain's CDR3 is CASSSVMGARTEAFF. The CDR3 region has the DNA TGTGCCAGCAGCTCGGTTATGGGGGCGCGGACTGAAGCTTTCTTT.